The 23 T cell receptor beta chains below come from one sample, sequenced in a study of T-cell memory formation after mild COVID-19. TCRdb fed the 5' RACE reads into MiXCR, producing one record per CDR3 protein. The sample includes 450,000 or so distinct CDR3 sequences, roughly 23% of them seen just once. Sequenced material: PBMCs or a T cell subset sorted from them (not recorded which). Source of these receptors: an adult woman who had mild COVID-19 (a few samples of this study predate the infection). Cell type and time point are not known.

This rearrangement joins TRBV12-3 or TRBV12-4 to TRBJ2-3; the match to TRBD2 covers 12 bases. The V segment lost 6 bases and the J segment 2 bases; nucleotides outside the gene matches: 3. This CDR3 has 15 amino acids. In nucleotides, the CDR3 is TGTGCCAGCAGCCCTAGCGGGGGGGACACAGATACGCAGTATTTT. This translates into CASSPSGGDTDTQYF.

V and J are TRBV7-9 and TRBJ1-1; unclear D gene. V was clipped by 4 bases and J by 4 bases, with 13 bases between them. This CDR3 has 14 amino acids. In germline, CDR1 is SEHNR, CDR2 FQNEAQ (reference sequence). CDR3 residues: CASSSGPGGTEAFF. Written as DNA, the CDR3 is TGTGCCAGCAGCTCAGGTCCGGGAGGCACTGAAGCTTTCTTT.

The genes are TRBV6-1 and TRBJ1-1; D uncertain. The length of the CDR3 is 16 residues. The germline V gene encodes CDR1 MNHNS and CDR2 SASEGT. The V gene lost 4 bases and the J gene lost 3 bases, with 18 bases spanning the gap. The CDR3 nucleotides read TGTGCCAGCAGTGTGGGCACCTTTGTTGGGGACACTGAAGCTTTCTTT. Translating gives CASSVGTFVGDTEAFF.

The rearrangement uses TRBV7-9 and TRBJ2-1, with D possibly matching TRBD1 (5 bases). CDR3 length: 16 residues. V was pared by 0 bases and J by 6 bases, with 15 bases between. Per the germline V gene, CDR1 is SEHNR and CDR2 is FQNEAQ (reference sequence). CDR3 DNA sequence: TGTGCCAGCAGCTTAGCGTTCGGACAATTCTTCAATGAGCAGTTCTTC. Translating gives CASSLAFGQFFNEQFF.

The chain recombines TRBV27 with TRBJ2-1; the match to TRBD1 covers 9 bases. The CDR3 runs to 18 residues. V was pared by 2 bases and J by 7 bases, with 15 bases of the junction left unmatched. Germline assignment: CDR1 MNHEY and CDR2 SMNVEV (reference sequence). CDR3 amino acids: CASSLRPWDRVVQNEQFF. Written as DNA, the CDR3 is TGTGCCAGCAGTTTAAGGCCGTGGGACAGGGTGGTACAGAATGAGCAGTTCTTC.

This chain links TRBV2 with TRBJ2-5; D is ambiguous. Germline loops: CDR1 SNHLY, CDR2 FYNNEI. The CDR3 has 12 residues. V lost 5 bases, J lost 3 bases, and 7 bases lay in between. CDR3 residues: CASSHEEETQYF. CDR3 sequence (DNA): TGTGCCAGCAGTCACGAGGAAGAGACCCAGTACTTC.

The CDR3 DNA reads TGTGCCAGCAGCCATTGGGGGGATGAGCAGTTCTTC. The encoded protein is CASSHWGDEQFF. The chain recombines TRBV14 with TRBJ2-1; D is possibly TRBD2 (6 bases). This CDR3 spans 12 amino acids. CDR1 SGHDN and CDR2 FVKESK come from the germline V gene. Deletions cut 3 bases from V and 8 bases from J, with 8 bases between.

The chain carries TRBV6-5 and TRBJ2-4, with 12 bases matching TRBD1. The CDR3 has 16 residues. The germline CDR1 and CDR2 sequences are MNHEY and SVGAGI. Losses at the gene ends were 5 bases for V and 8 bases for J; bases not matched to a gene: 10. The CDR3: CASSHTGTGGADIQYF. CDR3 nucleotide sequence: TGTGCCAGCAGTCACACCGGGACAGGGGGCGCGGACATTCAGTACTTC.

This clonotype was recorded a few times. The chain couples TRBV2 to TRBJ2-1; D is uncertain. This CDR3 is built from 15 residues. CDR1 is SNHLY and CDR2 is FYNNEI in the germline V gene. Trimming left V 10 bases short and J 2 bases short, with 18 bases between. The CDR3 nucleotides read TGTGCCACCTACTCGGGCCCGGAAGCCTACAATGAGCAGTTCTTC. Residues: CATYSGPEAYNEQFF. Full variable domain (missing parts from reference TRBV2 and TRBJ2-1): EPEVTQTPSHQVTQMGQEVILRCVPISNHLYFYWYRQILGQKVEFLVSFYNNEISEKSEIFDDQFSVERPDGSNFTLKIRSTKLEDSAMYFCATYSGPEAYNEQFFGPGTRLTVL.

The chain has TRBV14 and TRBJ1-3; the D is unclear. V was trimmed by 4 bases and J by 0 bases, leaving 16 bases between them. This CDR3 is 17 amino acids long. Germline values: CDR1 SGHDN, CDR2 FVKESK. DNA of the CDR3: TGTGCCAGCAGCCTACAGTCCAGGATGAGCTCTGGAAACACCATATATTTT. Protein product: CASSLQSRMSSGNTIYF.

The chain recombines TRBV5-8 with TRBJ1-5; D remains unclear. Trimming took off 4 bases at V and 4 bases at J, with 15 bases between the two ends. Germline-derived CDR1 and CDR2 are SGHTS and YDEGEE. The CDR3 is 15 residues long. The CDR3 is CASSPRTQKNQPQHF. CDR3 sequence (DNA): TGTGCCAGCAGCCCCAGGACGCAGAAGAATCAGCCCCAGCATTTT.

This clonotype has more than one count but fewer than ten. The chain is built from TRBV2 and TRBJ2-7, with a possible D match to TRBD1 (5 bases). Deletions cut 4 bases from V and 0 bases from J, with 7 bases between. Germline V gene lookup returns CDR1 SNHLY and CDR2 FYNNEI. The CDR3 has 13 residues. The CDR3 spells CASSVDSSYEQYF. The CDR3 DNA reads as TGTGCCAGCAGTGTAGACAGCTCCTACGAGCAGTACTTC.

This clonotype was observed a handful of times. The V call is TRBV9, the J call TRBJ2-1, with 11 nucleotides matching TRBD2. CDR3 size: 15 residues. Germline-derived CDR1 and CDR2 are SGDLS and YYNGEE. Trimming at V came to 3 bases and at J to 7 bases, leaving 6 bases not matched to a gene. The CDR3 coding sequence is TGTGCCAGCAGCGCAACTAGCGGGAGTGGTAATGAGCAGTTCTTC. Its translation: CASSATSGSGNEQFF. Complete variable domain (other parts from reference TRBV9 and TRBJ2-1): DSGVTQTPKHLITATGQRVTLRCSPRSGDLSVYWYQQSLDQGLQFLIQYYNGEERAKGNILERFSAQQFPDLHSELNLSSLELGDSALYFCASSATSGSGNEQFFGPGTRLTVL.

The rearrangement uses TRBV6-5 and TRBJ2-7; D is perhaps TRBD1 (6 bases). CDR1 and CDR2 from the germline V gene are MNHEY and SVGAGI. This CDR3 comprises 14 residues. The V end was cut by 0 bases, the J end by 4 bases, with 10 bases between. The CDR3 spells CASSYSFTGYEQYF. CDR3 nucleotide sequence: TGTGCCAGCAGTTACTCGTTTACAGGGTACGAGCAGTACTTC.

This clonotype was detected a few times. The rearrangement joins TRBV29-1 to TRBJ2-5; no firm D call. V was cut by 5 bases and J by 2 bases, with 9 bases left in between. Germline CDR1 is SQVTM and CDR2 is ANQGSEA. This CDR3 contains 12 residues. The CDR3 coding sequence is TGCAGCGTTCGGGCAGCTCAAGAGACCCAGTACTTC. Encoded protein: CSVRAAQETQYF.

The chain combines TRBV6-2 or TRBV6-3 with TRBJ1-1; a possible D gene is TRBD1 (5 bases). This CDR3 has 15 amino acids. Germline V CDR1 and CDR2: MNHEY, SVGEGT. The V gene lost 5 bases and the J gene lost 0 bases, with 13 bases spanning the gap. The chain's CDR3 is CASSNQGNLNTEAFF. The DNA for the CDR3 is TGTGCCAGCAGTAATCAGGGAAACCTGAACACTGAAGCTTTCTTT.

CDR3 bases: TGTGCCAGCAGCTTTTCCGGGACAGGGGGCTCAGCAGATACGCAGTATTTT. It yields the protein CASSFSGTGGSADTQYF. The V call is TRBV7-2, the J call TRBJ2-3, with TRBD1 matching over 12 bases. The V and J ends lost 3 bases and 4 bases, in that order; junction bases with no gene match: 8. Germline CDR1 is SGHTA and CDR2 is FQGNSA. The CDR3 contains 17 residues.

The chain couples TRBV6-2 or TRBV6-3 to TRBJ1-1; 8 bases are shared with TRBD1. Germline CDR1 is MNHEY and CDR2 is SVGEGT. The CDR3 runs 15 residues. Germline trimming cut 2 bases from V and 5 bases from J; bases unmatched to any gene: 7. Here the CDR3 reads CASSYPTGAGTEAFF. The CDR3 nucleotides read TGTGCCAGCAGTTACCCGACAGGGGCGGGTACTGAAGCTTTCTTT.

The genes are TRBV21-1 and TRBJ2-7; TRBD1 is the table's D call and was not checked against the DNA. TRBV21-1 is noted as a pseudogene. The CDR3 contains 16 residues. The CDR3 spells CASPPLMGKSSYEQYF. CDR3 nucleotides: TGTGCCAGCCCCCCCTTAATGGGAAAAAGCTCCTACGAGCAGTACTTC.

This clonotype appeared a few times. The chain uses TRBV28 and TRBJ2-1, with 9 bases matching TRBD2. The germline V gene has CDR1 MDHEN and CDR2 SYDVKM. The CDR3 has 15 amino acids. Trimming took 3 bases from V and 9 from J; bases not matched to a gene: 9. The CDR3 here is CASSFPAGGLGEQFF. The CDR3 bases are TGTGCCAGCAGTTTTCCTGCGGGAGGGCTCGGTGAGCAGTTCTTC.

The CDR3 is CASSYSGAGGTDTQYF. In DNA form, the CDR3 reads TGTGCCAGCAGTTACTCGGGGGCGGGGGGGACAGATACGCAGTATTTT. The chain links TRBV6-6 to TRBJ2-3, with TRBD2 identical over 9 bases. CDR1 and CDR2 from the germline V gene are MNHNY and SVGAGI (reference sequence). The CDR3 has 16 residues. J was trimmed by 3 bases and V by 0 bases; bases with no gene match: 4.

The V and J genes are TRBV7-2 and TRBJ2-1, with D possibly being TRBD1 (8 bases). The CDR3 sequence is 14 residues long. V was cut by 5 bases and J by 5 bases, with 13 bases left in between. From germline, CDR1 is SGHTA and CDR2 FQGNSA. For the CDR3, the DNA is TGTGCCAGCAGCCCCACAGGGGGGGACAATGAGCAGTTCTTC. Translated, it gives CASSPTGGDNEQFF.

This chain joins TRBV12-3 or TRBV12-4 and TRBJ2-5, with 10 bases matching TRBD1. The V segment lost 5 bases and the J segment 5 bases; nucleotides outside the gene matches: 8. CDR3 length equals 15 residues. The CDR3 reads CASSPGTGAEETQYF. The CDR3 DNA reads TGTGCCAGCAGTCCCGGGACAGGGGCCGAGGAGACCCAGTACTTC.